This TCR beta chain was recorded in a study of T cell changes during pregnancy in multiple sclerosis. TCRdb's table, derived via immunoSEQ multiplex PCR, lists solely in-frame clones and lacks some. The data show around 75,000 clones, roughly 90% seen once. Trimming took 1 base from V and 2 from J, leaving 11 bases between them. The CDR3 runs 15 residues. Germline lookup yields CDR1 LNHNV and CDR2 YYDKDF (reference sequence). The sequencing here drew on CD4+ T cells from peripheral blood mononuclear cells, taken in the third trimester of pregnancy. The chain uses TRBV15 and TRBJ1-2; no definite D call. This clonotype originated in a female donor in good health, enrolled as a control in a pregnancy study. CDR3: CATSRGGGFNYGYTF. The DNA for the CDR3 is TGTGCCACCAGCAGAGGGGGAGGGTTCAACTATGGCTACACCTTC.